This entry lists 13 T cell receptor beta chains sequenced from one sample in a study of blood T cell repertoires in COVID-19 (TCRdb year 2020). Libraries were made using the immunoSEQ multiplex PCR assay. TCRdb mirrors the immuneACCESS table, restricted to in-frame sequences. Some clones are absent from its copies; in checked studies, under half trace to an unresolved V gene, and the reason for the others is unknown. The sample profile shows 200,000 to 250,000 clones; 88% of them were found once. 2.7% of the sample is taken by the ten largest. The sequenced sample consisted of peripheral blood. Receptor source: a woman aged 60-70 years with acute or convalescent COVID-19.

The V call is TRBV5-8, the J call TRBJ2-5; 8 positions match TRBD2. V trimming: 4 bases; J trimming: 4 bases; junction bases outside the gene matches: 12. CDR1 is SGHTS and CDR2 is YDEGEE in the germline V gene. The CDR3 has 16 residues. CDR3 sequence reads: CASSPGKGLALETQYF. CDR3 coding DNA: TGTGCCAGCAGCCCGGGTAAAGGACTAGCACTAGAGACCCAGTACTTC.

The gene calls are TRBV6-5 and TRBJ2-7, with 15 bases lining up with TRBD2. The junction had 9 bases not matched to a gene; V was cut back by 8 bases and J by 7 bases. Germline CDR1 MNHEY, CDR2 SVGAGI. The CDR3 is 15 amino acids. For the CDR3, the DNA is TGTGCCAGCCTCCGGACTAGCGGGGGGGCCCGGGAGCAGTACTTC. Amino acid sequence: CASLRTSGGAREQYF.

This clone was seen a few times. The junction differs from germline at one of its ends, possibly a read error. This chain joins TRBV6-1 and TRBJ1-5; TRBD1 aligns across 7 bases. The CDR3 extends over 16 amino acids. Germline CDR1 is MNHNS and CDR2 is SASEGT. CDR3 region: CASNERGTVSNQPQHF. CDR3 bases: TGTGCCAGCAATGAAAGAGGGACAGTTAGCAATCAGCCCCAGCATTTT.

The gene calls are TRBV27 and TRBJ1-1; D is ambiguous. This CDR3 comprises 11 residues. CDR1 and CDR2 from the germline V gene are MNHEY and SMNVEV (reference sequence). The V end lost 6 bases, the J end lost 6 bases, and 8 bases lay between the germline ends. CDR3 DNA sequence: TGTGCCAGCAGGAGGTTGGCTGAAGCTTTCTTT. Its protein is CASRRLAEAFF.

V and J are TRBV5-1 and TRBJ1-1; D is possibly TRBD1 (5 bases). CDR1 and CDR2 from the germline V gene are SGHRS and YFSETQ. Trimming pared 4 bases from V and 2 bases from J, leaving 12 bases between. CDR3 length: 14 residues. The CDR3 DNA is TGCGCCAGCAGCGTAGGGGATTTAAACACTGAAGCTTTCTTT. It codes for CASSVGDLNTEAFF.

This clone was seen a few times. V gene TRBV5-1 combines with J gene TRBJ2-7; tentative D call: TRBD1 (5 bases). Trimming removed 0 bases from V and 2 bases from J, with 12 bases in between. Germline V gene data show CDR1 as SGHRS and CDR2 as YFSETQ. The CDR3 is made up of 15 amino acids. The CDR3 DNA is TGCGCCAGCAGCTTGGGACAGATTACGGCCTACGAGCAGTACTTC. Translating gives CASSLGQITAYEQYF.

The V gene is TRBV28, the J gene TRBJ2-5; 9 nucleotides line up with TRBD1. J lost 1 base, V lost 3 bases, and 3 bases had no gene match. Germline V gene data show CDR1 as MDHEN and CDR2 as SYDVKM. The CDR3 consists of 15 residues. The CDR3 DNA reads TGTGCCAGCAGTTTCTCGGGACAGGGCCAAGAGACCCAGTACTTC. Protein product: CASSFSGQGQETQYF.

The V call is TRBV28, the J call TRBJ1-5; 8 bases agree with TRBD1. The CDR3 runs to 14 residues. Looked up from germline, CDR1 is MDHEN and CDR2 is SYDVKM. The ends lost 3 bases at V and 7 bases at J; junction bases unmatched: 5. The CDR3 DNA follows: TGTGCCAGCAGTTTCCCAGGGGGCGAGCAGCCCCAGCATTTT. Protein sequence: CASSFPGGEQPQHF.

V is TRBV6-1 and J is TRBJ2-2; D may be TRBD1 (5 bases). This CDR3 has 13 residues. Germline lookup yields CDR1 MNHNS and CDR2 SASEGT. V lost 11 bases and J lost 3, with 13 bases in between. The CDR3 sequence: CAGVKGDTGELFF. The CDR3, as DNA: TGTGCCGGGGTTAAAGGGGACACCGGGGAGCTGTTTTTT.

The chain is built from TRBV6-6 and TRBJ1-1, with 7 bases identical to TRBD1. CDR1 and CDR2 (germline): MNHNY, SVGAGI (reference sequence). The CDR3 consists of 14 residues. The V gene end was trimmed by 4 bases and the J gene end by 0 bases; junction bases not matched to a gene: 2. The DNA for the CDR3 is TGTGCCAGCAGTTTGACAGGGTTGAACACTGAAGCTTTCTTT. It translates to CASSLTGLNTEAFF.

As DNA, the CDR3 is TGTGCCAGCAGCGGAGGCCACGAGCAGTACTTC. Its protein is CASSGGHEQYF. The chain has TRBV7-6 and TRBJ2-7; D perhaps matches TRBD2 (5 bases). Germline V gene lookup returns CDR1 SGHVS and CDR2 FNYEAQ. V lost 5 bases to trimming and J lost 5 bases, with 7 bases between them. CDR3 length: 11 residues.

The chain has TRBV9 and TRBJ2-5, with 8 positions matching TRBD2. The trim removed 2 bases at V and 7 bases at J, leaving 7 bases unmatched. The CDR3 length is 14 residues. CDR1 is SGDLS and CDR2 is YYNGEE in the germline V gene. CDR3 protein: CASSVTGRAATQYF. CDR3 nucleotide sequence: TGTGCCAGCAGCGTTACCGGGAGGGCCGCGACCCAGTACTTC.

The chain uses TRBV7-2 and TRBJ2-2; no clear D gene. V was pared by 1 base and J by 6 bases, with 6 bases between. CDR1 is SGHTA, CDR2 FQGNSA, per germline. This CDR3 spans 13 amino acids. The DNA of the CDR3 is TGTGCCAGCAGCTTAGGGAGTCCCGGGGAGCTGTTTTTT. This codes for CASSLGSPGELFF. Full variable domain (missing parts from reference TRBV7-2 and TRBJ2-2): GAGVSQSPSNKVTEKGKDVELRCDPISGHTALYWYRQSLGQGLEFLIYFQGNSAPDKSGLPSDRFSAERTGGSVSTLTIQRTQQEDSAVYLCASSLGSPGELFFGEGSRLTVL.